What follows are 11 T cell receptor beta chains derived from one specimen sequenced in a study of beta chain features in type 1 diabetes (dated by TCRdb to the late 2010s). Libraries were made using the immunoSEQ multiplex PCR assay. The entire isolated RNA was reverse transcribed using the High Capacity cDNA Reverse Transcription Kit, and thus expressed TCRB transcripts were sequenced. The table comes from immuneACCESS by way of TCRdb, which keeps in-frame sequences with V and J called. Part of the clones is missing from these tables; in studies checked, under half for an unresolved V gene and the rest for unknown reasons. This sample is represented by fewer than 300,000 clones; 20% of them were singletons. The biggest ten clones account for 0.025% to 0.035% of the sample. No cognate antigen is known for these TCRs. The paper as a whole reports these results and caveats: Type 1 diabetes patients showed a moderate but significant shortening of TCRB CDR3 length in all four CD4+ subsets.

The sequencing input was naive CD4+ T cells from blood. The cell subset or site label here, explained by the study, means: true naive CD4+ T cells. These receptors all come from a woman aged 40-49 years with type 1 diabetes.

This clone has just a few counts. The rearrangement uses TRBV7-3 and TRBJ2-2; TRBD2 aligns across 9 bases. Trimming took 5 bases from V and 6 from J; bases not matched to a gene: 10. Per germline, CDR1 SGHTA and CDR2 FQGTGA. This CDR3 has 16 amino acids. CDR3 loop: CASSPPGLALSGELFF. Written as DNA, the CDR3 is TGTGCCAGCAGCCCCCCGGGACTAGCTCTGTCCGGGGAGCTGTTTTTT.

This clone was seen only a few times. The gene calls are TRBV13 and TRBJ2-1, with 7 bases identical to TRBD1. Germline values: CDR1 PRHDT, CDR2 FYEKMQ (reference sequence). CDR3 length: 16 residues. Trimming took 3 bases from V and 2 from J; bases not matched to a gene: 7. CDR3 coding DNA: TGTGCCAGCAGCTTGGGCGACAGGGAGCCCTACAATGAGCAGTTCTTC. Protein: CASSLGDREPYNEQFF. The entire variable domain, with the rest obtained from reference TRBV13 and TRBJ2-1, is as follows: AAGVIQSPRHLIKEKRETATLKCYPIPRHDTVYWYQQGPGQDPQFLISFYEKMQSDKGSIPDRFSAQQFSDYHSELNMSSLELGDSALYFCASSLGDREPYNEQFFGPGTRLTVL.

This clone was found a few times. V usage is TRBV18 and J usage is TRBJ1-1; tentative D call: TRBD1 (6 bases). The CDR3 sequence is 14 residues long. Trimming took 4 bases from V and 6 from J, leaving 15 bases between them. From germline, CDR1 is KGHSH and CDR2 LQKENI. CDR3: CASSRQALIPEAFF. CDR3 nucleotide sequence: TGTGCCAGCTCACGACAGGCCTTGATCCCTGAAGCTTTCTTT.

This chain joins TRBV30 and TRBJ2-3, with a weak D call TRBD2 (5 bases). CDR3 length: 14 amino acids. Germline lookup yields CDR1 GTSNPN and CDR2 SVGIG (reference sequence). V was clipped by 0 bases and J by 2 bases, with 9 bases between them. CDR3 nucleotides: TGTGCCTGGAGTGTCAGCGGAGACACAGATACGCAGTATTTT. The encoded protein is CAWSVSGDTDTQYF.

This clone was recorded a few times. The gene calls are TRBV7-3 and TRBJ2-1; 7 bases match TRBD1. Germline V gene data show CDR1 as SGHTA and CDR2 as FQGTGA. Trimming cost V 2 bases and J 5 bases; bases outside gene matches: 3. This CDR3 is 14 amino acids long. This CDR3 reads CASSLSGQNNEQFF. As DNA, the CDR3 is TGTGCCAGCAGCTTATCGGGACAGAACAATGAGCAGTTCTTC.

The chain recombines TRBV5-1 with TRBJ2-7; 10 bases map to TRBD1. This CDR3 has 13 residues. In germline, CDR1 is SGHRS, CDR2 YFSETQ. Trimming cost V 7 bases and J 6 bases; bases outside gene matches: 7. The CDR3 nucleotides are TGCGCCAGCGGACGTCGGACAGGGGGCGAGCAGTACTTC. Its protein is CASGRRTGGEQYF. The complete variable domain, with remaining parts taken from reference TRBV5-1 and TRBJ2-7, reads KAGVTQTPRYLIKTRGQQVTLSCSPISGHRSVSWYQQTPGQGLQFLFEYFSETQRNKGNFPGRFSGRQFSNSRSEMNVSTLELGDSALYLCASGRRTGGEQYFGPGTRLTVT.

The chain uses TRBV25-1 and TRBJ2-2; D gene unclear. Germline V gene sequence: CDR1 MGHDK, CDR2 SYGVNS. With 5 bases removed from V and 0 bases from J, the gap between germline ends came to 4 bases. CDR3 length: 13 amino acids. The CDR3 reads CASSLANTGELFF. The CDR3 DNA reads TGTGCCAGCAGTCTTGCGAACACCGGGGAGCTGTTTTTT. The whole variable domain, filled in from reference TRBV25-1 and TRBJ2-2, reads EADIYQTPRYLVIGTGKKITLECSQTMGHDKMYWYQQDPGMELHLIHYSYGVNSTEKGDLSSESTVSRIRTEHFPLTLESARPSHTSQYLCASSLANTGELFFGEGSRLTVL.

V is TRBV7-8 and J is TRBJ1-2; TRBD1 matches 7 bases. The ends lost 1 base at V and 7 bases at J; junction bases unmatched: 3. The CDR3 sequence is 13 residues long. Per the germline V gene, CDR1 is SGHVS and CDR2 is FQNEAQ. Here the CDR3 DNA reads TGTGCCAGCAGCTTAGAAGGGGGCGGTGGCTACACCTTC. It codes for CASSLEGGGGYTF.

This clone was seen only a few times. At one boundary the junction diverges from the germline segment, which might be a read error. V usage is TRBV7-7 and J usage is TRBJ2-5, with a weak D call TRBD1 (5 bases). Germline CDR1 is SSHAT and CDR2 is FNYEAQ (reference sequence). This CDR3 is 15 amino acids long. Here the CDR3 reads CASSLGHATRETQYF. CDR3 sequence (DNA): TGTGCTAGCAGCCTCGGACACGCGACTCGAGAGACCCAGTACTTC.

J is TRBJ2-3 and V is TRBV29-1; 11 positions agree with TRBD2. V shed 3 bases and J 6 bases; nucleotides not matched to a gene: 5. Germline V gives CDR1 SQVTM, CDR2 ANQGSEA. The CDR3 extends over 14 amino acids. The CDR3 nucleotides read TGCAGCGTTGATTCGCCTAGCGGGGGGGATACGCAGTATTTT. Its translation is CSVDSPSGGDTQYF.

The chain joins TRBV4-2 to TRBJ1-1; the match to TRBD1 covers 11 bases. CDR1 is LGHNA and CDR2 is YNFKEQ in the germline V gene. Unmatched junction bases numbered 9, after V lost 3 bases and J lost 6 bases. There are 16 residues in the CDR3. The chain's CDR3 is CASSQPGQGASAEAFF. The CDR3 nucleotides read TGTGCCAGCAGCCAGCCCGGACAGGGGGCTAGCGCTGAAGCTTTCTTT.